This T cell receptor (beta chain) was found in a study of T cells in Graves' hyperthyroidism and ophthalmopathy (dated by TCRdb to about 2019). Broadly, across the study: Peripheral blood was collected at initial diagnosis, before any treatment. An independent validation cohort of about 19 hyperthyroidism patients and 17 patients who later progressed to ophthalmopathy tested prospective prediction of ophthalmopathy. For training and testing, the 100 or so patients in the discovery cohort were randomly divided in a 7:3 ratio. Following sampling, methimazole starting at 30 mg daily was given to hyperthyroidism patients, and high-dose intravenous methylprednisolone was given to ophthalmopathy patients. To identify TCR V-J signatures that set the groups apart, the researchers used a discovery cohort of more than 95 patients, made up of roughly 45 with Graves' ophthalmopathy and some 60 with stable Graves' hyperthyroidism. In addition, the study compared T-cell repertoires in thyroid tissue and in blood from roughly 6 Graves' hyperthyroidism patients. The paper reports TCR Vbeta CDR3 sequencing of 140 or so peripheral blood samples: some 44 ophthalmopathy, roughly 74 hyperthyroidism and 17 progressor patients.

Comments on this clonotype: Its target antigen remains unknown. There are no base qualities to consult, and no much larger clone falls within one base.

Study-wide findings and limitations: In validation, the model predicted progression to ophthalmopathy with just under 71% sensitivity and roughly 72% specificity, a median of around 6.6 months before onset. No statistical method was used to fix the sample size in advance, and group allocation was not hidden from the investigators. Most expanded thyroid clonotypes (frequency above 0.001) were also detected in blood, a finding suggesting that blood repertoires may reflect thyroid immune responses. In cross-validation, a model built on a 13 V-J signature told ophthalmopathy apart from stable hyperthyroidism with over 85% sensitivity and approximately 81% specificity, and in testing the same model reached 80%/75%.

TCR beta CDR3 regions were amplified from RNA transcripts. A first-round RT-PCR of the TCR CDR3 used the HTBI primer set with the Qiagen OneStep RT-PCR kit. The libraries were constructed in a second round of multiplex PCR and then size-selected and purified. Libraries were sequenced paired-end with 100 bp reads on an Illumina HiSeq2000. Processing in the source paper ran as follows. SOAPnuke was used to process the raw data, with reads discarded if the reads contained adapters or uncalled bases, had a mean Phred below 15, or lacked an exact constant-primer or identifier match. COPE v1.2.5 was used to merge high-quality paired reads, and clonotypes were defined as unique nucleotide sequences. MiTCR v1.1 was used to align the clonotypes against IMGT TRBV, TRBD and TRBJ reference segments. The analysis was restricted to V-J combinations with a frequency above 0.0001, which together covered 98% to 99.2% of the repertoires. A TCS score was defined as the ratio of F50 (clonal expansion) to E x V (chaos), with BLOSUM62-based TCRdist applied between CDR3 peptides within each V-J. Welch's t-statistics and random forest reduced several hundred V-J features to some 14, which were used in a naive Bayes classifier (R e1071). The raw public data were reprocessed by TCRdb itself: fastp quality trimming at Q25, MiXCR clonotype calling, in-frame beta chains only. Merged by CDR3 protein, the rows form single entries marked with the most common genes and DNA. In this record, the V and J calls reflect TCRdb's handling and not the investigators' own analysis. The sample records some 570,000 distinct CDR3 sequences, 14% of which are singletons. The ten largest clones represent over 6% of the sample.

V is cut by 4 bases and J by 1 base, and the space between the germline ends is 17 bases. CDR1 is given as SGHDN and CDR2 as FVKESK, both from the germline V gene. The CDR3, from cysteine to phenylalanine, totals 16 residues. The sequence is cut down to CDR3 DNA, 48 bases in frame from base 1. Moderately to severely active disease, a Clinical Activity Score of at least 3, a NOSPECS grade of at least 4, and a duration under 3 months were present in ophthalmopathy patients. Patients with uncontrolled infections, other autoimmune diseases, pregnancy or lactation were excluded. Clinical symptoms, serum thyroxine and TRAb, thyroid ultrasound, and orbital computed tomography formed the basis for the diagnoses. Ficoll-Paque density gradient centrifugation was used to isolate PBMCs from 10 ml of fresh peripheral blood. Total RNA was extracted using Trizol reagent, and RNA quality was assessed on an Agilent 2100 Bioanalyzer.

This chain joins TRBV14 to TRBJ2-7, and TRBD2 may be the D gene, going by 6 matching bases. The receptor comes from a woman aged 18-35 years with Graves' ophthalmopathy. Sequenced: blood. Here is the DNA: TGTGCCAGCAGCCTCTTTGGGGGGATGAAGTCCTACGAGCAGTACTTC. Translated, this gives CASSLFGGMKSYEQYF.